This entry features one TCR beta chain sequence. How the authors handled the data: Amplified reference gene primers provided the basis for estimating nucleated cell counts. The method was immunoSEQ multiplex PCR; TCRdb's version includes in-frame clones alone and lacks a portion of them. V, J and clone size are those of that table, while D and trimming were read from the DNA. This sample has roughly 200,000 clones, with 60% to 85% found just once. The sample comes from a study of blood T cell repertoires in COVID-19. The overall study: Researchers got acute and convalescent COVID-19 samples from the United States, Italy and Spain. PBMCs, B-cell-depleted T cells, or T cells provided the cDNA or gDNA that made up the material.

The germline V gene has CDR1 MNHEY and CDR2 SMNVEV (reference sequence). V dropped 4 bases and J dropped 6; count of bases not matched to a gene: 8. The CDR3 has 16 residues. This chain uses TRBV27 with TRBJ2-1; 11 bases line up with TRBD2. What was sequenced was peripheral blood. This receptor was taken from a woman in her sixties or seventies with acute or convalescent COVID-19. CDR3 sequence: CASSSLLAGVSNEQFF. The CDR3 nucleotides are TGTGCCAGCAGTTCCCTACTAGCGGGAGTCTCCAATGAGCAGTTCTTC.